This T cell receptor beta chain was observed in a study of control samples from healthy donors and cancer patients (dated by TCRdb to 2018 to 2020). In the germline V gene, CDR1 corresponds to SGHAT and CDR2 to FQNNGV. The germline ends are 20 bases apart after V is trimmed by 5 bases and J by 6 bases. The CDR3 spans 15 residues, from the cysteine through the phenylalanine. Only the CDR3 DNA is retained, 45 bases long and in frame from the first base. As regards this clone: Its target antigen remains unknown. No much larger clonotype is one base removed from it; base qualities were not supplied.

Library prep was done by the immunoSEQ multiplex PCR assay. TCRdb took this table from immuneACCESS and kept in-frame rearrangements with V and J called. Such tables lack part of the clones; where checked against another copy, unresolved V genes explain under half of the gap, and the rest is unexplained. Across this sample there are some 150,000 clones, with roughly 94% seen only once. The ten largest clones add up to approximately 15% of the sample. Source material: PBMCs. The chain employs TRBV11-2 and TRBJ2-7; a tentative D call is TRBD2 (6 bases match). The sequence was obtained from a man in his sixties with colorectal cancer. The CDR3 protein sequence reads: CASSPDGLRGTEQYF. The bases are TGTGCCAGCAGCCCCGACGGACTCCGCGGGACCGAGCAGTACTTC.